One sample yielded the 18 T cell receptor beta chains listed below, sequenced in a study of T cell responses to AZD1222 COVID-19 vaccine. Sequenced by immunoSEQ multiplex PCR; TCRdb stores in-frame clones only, minus some. The sample shows 85,000 to 130,000 clones, approximately 88% of them seen only once. The sequenced sample was peripheral blood, obtained on day 0 of AZD1222 vaccination. Receptors originate from an adult in good health.

The chain employs TRBV7-2 and TRBJ2-2, with D uncertain. The CDR3 is 14 residues long. The V end was cut by 2 bases, the J end by 1 base, with 5 bases between. Germline-derived CDR1 and CDR2 are SGHTA and FQGNSA. The CDR3 region is CASSLNWNTGELFF. For the CDR3, the DNA is TGTGCCAGCAGCTTAAACTGGAACACCGGGGAGCTGTTTTTT.

This chain's CDR3 is CASRVDSTYNEQFF. CDR3 coding DNA: TGTGCCAGCAGGGTAGACAGCACCTACAATGAGCAGTTCTTC. The chain carries TRBV14 and TRBJ2-1; TRBD1 might be the D (5 bases). The CDR3 contains 14 residues. Deletions cut 6 bases from V and 2 bases from J, with 11 bases between. The germline V gene has CDR1 SGHDN and CDR2 FVKESK.

V and J are TRBV7-9 and TRBJ1-2; D call uncertain. The CDR3 consists of 13 residues. The germline V and J ends were trimmed by 0 bases and 4 bases, with 6 bases remaining between them. Germline V gene sequence: CDR1 SEHNR, CDR2 FQNEAQ (reference sequence). The DNA of the CDR3 is TGTGCCAGCAGCTTAGCTGAGGGCTATGGCTACACCTTC. Translated, it gives CASSLAEGYGYTF.

CDR3 loop: CASQDQLTYNEQFF. The CDR3 region has the DNA TGTGCCAGCCAAGATCAGCTGACCTACAATGAGCAGTTCTTC. The J gene is TRBJ2-1, the V gene TRBV19; D is undetermined. The germline V and J ends were trimmed by 9 bases and 2 bases, with 14 bases remaining between them. In germline, CDR1 is LNHDA, CDR2 SQIVND (reference sequence). This CDR3 has 14 residues.

Comments on this clone: Other nucleotide sequences from this sample produce the same CDR3. This chain connects TRBV19 to TRBJ2-3; 10 positions match TRBD2. Germline-derived CDR1 and CDR2 are LNHDA and SQIVND (reference sequence). V lost 4 bases and J lost 1; bases outside the gene matches: 2. There are 15 residues in the CDR3. The CDR3 here is CASSSLAGGTDTQYF. The CDR3 DNA is TGTGCCAGTAGTAGCCTAGCGGGAGGCACAGATACGCAGTATTTT.

The V and J genes are TRBV11-2 and TRBJ2-7, with D possibly TRBD2 on 6 matching bases. With 2 bases removed from V and 3 bases from J, the gap between germline ends came to 14 bases. The germline V gene encodes CDR1 SGHAT and CDR2 FQNNGV. This CDR3 is 15 amino acids long. The CDR3 sequence: CASSLSSGYFYEQYF. CDR3 nucleotides: TGTGCCAGCAGCTTAAGTAGCGGTTATTTCTACGAGCAGTACTTC.

CDR3 sequence: CASKTGFGASYEQYF. In DNA form, the CDR3 reads TGTGCCAGTAAAACAGGGTTCGGTGCGTCCTACGAGCAGTACTTC. This rearrangement joins TRBV19 to TRBJ2-7, with D perhaps matching TRBD1 (6 bases). The CDR3 loop spans 15 amino acids. V dropped 7 bases and J dropped 1 base, with 17 bases sitting between them. The V gene's germline CDR1 is LNHDA and CDR2 SQIVND (reference sequence).

The rearrangement joins TRBV5-1 to TRBJ2-7; unclear D gene. The germline V and J ends were trimmed by 4 bases and 4 bases, with 9 bases remaining between them. The CDR3 is 12 residues long. Germline-derived CDR1 and CDR2 are SGHRS and YFSETQ. CDR3 nucleotide sequence: TGCGCCAGCAGCCCAGGACGGTACGAGCAGTACTTC. Encoded protein: CASSPGRYEQYF.

This clone was picked up one time. This chain uses TRBV27 with TRBJ1-2; a weak D match, TRBD1 (6 bases). Trimming left V 6 bases short and J 6 bases short, with 17 bases between. Germline values: CDR1 MNHEY, CDR2 SMNVEV (reference sequence). The CDR3 is made up of 14 amino acids. The DNA of the CDR3 is TGTGCCAGCAGGCAGCGGGGGGCTGTGGATGGCTACACCTTC. Translation: CASRQRGAVDGYTF.

This chain links TRBV25-1 with TRBJ2-3, with D possibly TRBD2 on 6 matching bases. This CDR3 contains 15 residues. Germline V gene data show CDR1 as MGHDK and CDR2 as SYGVNS. Trimming pared 1 base from V and 3 bases from J, leaving 11 bases between. CDR3 amino acids: CASSEWSDYTDTQYF. The CDR3 bases are TGTGCCAGCAGTGAATGGTCGGACTATACAGATACGCAGTATTTT.

J is TRBJ2-1 and V is TRBV6-1, with D possibly being TRBD2 (5 bases). The CDR3 covers 16 residues. V was pared by 4 bases and J by 1 base, with 14 bases between. Germline-derived CDR1 and CDR2 are MNHNS and SASEGT. DNA of the CDR3: TGTGCCAGCAGTGCTCCGCGGGCTGGATCCTACAATGAGCAGTTCTTC. Protein sequence: CASSAPRAGSYNEQFF.

The genes are TRBV19 and TRBJ1-2, with D maybe TRBD1 (5 bases). The V end lost 5 bases, the J end lost 0 bases, and 10 bases lay between the germline ends. The CDR3 consists of 14 residues. CDR1 LNHDA and CDR2 SQIVND come from the germline V gene (reference sequence). CDR3 residues: CASSFGTTNYGYTF. The CDR3 DNA sequence: TGTGCCAGTAGTTTCGGGACCACTAACTATGGCTACACCTTC.

V and J are TRBV3-1 (or the pseudogene TRBV3-2) and TRBJ2-5; D remains ambiguous. CDR3 length: 13 amino acids. Germline V gene sequence: CDR1 LGHDT, CDR2 YNNKEL (reference sequence). Trimming took off 7 bases at V and 2 bases at J, with 11 bases between the two ends. CDR3 residues: CASTPTLQETQYF. CDR3 nucleotide sequence: TGTGCCAGCACCCCTACCCTTCAAGAGACCCAGTACTTC.

V is TRBV5-6 and J is TRBJ2-4; 11 positions agree with TRBD2. Germline V gene lookup returns CDR1 SGHDT and CDR2 YYEEEE. The CDR3 is made up of 18 amino acids. After removal of 0 bases from V and 0 bases from J, the junction contained 5 bases not matched to a gene. The CDR3 reads CASSLGLAGLLAKNIQYF. The CDR3 coding sequence is TGTGCCAGCAGCTTGGGACTAGCGGGGCTTTTAGCCAAAAACATTCAGTACTTC.

This clone has a single count. This chain joins TRBV18 and TRBJ1-5; possible D gene TRBD1, 5 bases. Germline CDR1 KGHSH, CDR2 LQKENI. V was clipped by 4 bases and J by 4 bases, with 11 bases between them. The CDR3 extends over 14 amino acids. Written as DNA, the CDR3 is TGTGCCAGCTCACTAGGGGACGGTAATCAGCCCCAGCATTTT. It is translated as CASSLGDGNQPQHF.

This clone was counted only a few times. The gene calls are TRBV28 and TRBJ1-2; D gene uncertain. CDR1 and CDR2 (germline): MDHEN, SYDVKM. Trimming stripped 7 bases from V and 1 base from J, with 4 bases between. The CDR3 extends over 11 amino acids. The CDR3 DNA sequence: TGTGCCAGCACGGGTAACTATGGCTACACCTTC. Translating gives CASTGNYGYTF.

The chain recombines TRBV9 with TRBJ1-3; weak D call: TRBD1 (6 bases). V was cut by 5 bases and J by 0 bases, with 21 bases left in between. The CDR3 consists of 18 residues. CDR1 and CDR2 from the germline V gene are SGDLS and YYNGEE. CDR3 in amino acids: CASSNPYPQGTSGNTIYF. CDR3 nucleotide sequence: TGTGCCAGCAGTAATCCCTACCCCCAGGGGACCTCTGGAAACACCATATATTTT. Supplemented by reference TRBV9 and TRBJ1-3, the full variable domain reads DSGVTQTPKHLITATGQRVTLRCSPRSGDLSVYWYQQSLDQGLQFLIQYYNGEERAKGNILERFSAQQFPDLHSELNLSSLELGDSALYFCASSNPYPQGTSGNTIYFGEGSWLTVV.

The rearrangement joins TRBV4-3 to TRBJ1-1, with D unclear. Trimming cost V 4 bases and J 4 bases, with 16 bases left between them. Germline CDR1 is LGHNA and CDR2 is YSLEER. The CDR3 sequence is 15 residues long. Here the CDR3 reads CASSLDPFASTEAFF. The CDR3 DNA sequence: TGCGCCAGCAGCCTCGATCCATTTGCTAGCACTGAAGCTTTCTTT.